This T cell receptor beta chain emerged from a study of OX40 agonist ivuxolimab in advanced cancers. Trimming removed 1 base from V and 1 base from J, with 8 bases in between. Germline assignment: CDR1 PRHDT and CDR2 FYEKMQ (reference sequence). The CDR3 runs to 14 residues. Repertoires were generated with immunoSEQ multiplex PCR, while TCRdb's copy carries only in-frame clones and drops some. The data contain approximately 40,000 clones, 83% of them singletons. This specimen consisted of CD4+ or CD8+ T cells sorted from blood, obtained in a trial of the OX40 agonist ivuxolimab. V usage is TRBV13 and J usage is TRBJ2-7, with a weak D call TRBD1 (6 bases). The sequence came from an adult with an advanced solid tumor such as melanoma, head and neck, liver or kidney cancer. Here the CDR3 reads CASSLEGESYEQYF. CDR3 bases: TGTGCCAGCAGCTTAGAGGGGGAGTCCTACGAGCAGTACTTC.